There are a few counts of the clone carrying this T cell receptor (beta chain). The target antigen is unknown. The entirety of the isolated RNA underwent reverse transcription, so expressed TCRB transcripts were sequenced. Sequencing used immunoSEQ multiplex PCR; TCRdb keeps in-frame clones, though not all of them. The sample has around 150,000 clones, around 9% seen once. This specimen belongs to a study of beta chain features in type 1 diabetes. Every donor provided one heparinised blood draw, which averaged about 120 mL. Stem cell-like memory, regulatory, central memory and naive CD4+ cells were sorted via CD45RO/CCR7/CD25/CD127/CD95/CD27. Trimming took 2 bases from V and 4 from J, leaving 9 bases between them. The CDR3 runs 13 residues. Looked up from germline, CDR1 is GTSNPN and CDR2 is SVGIG (reference sequence). Overall study findings and caveats: All four CD4+ subsets of Type 1 diabetes patients contained TCRB CDR3s that were moderately but significantly shorter.

The receptor comes from a woman aged 25 to 39 with type 1 diabetes. The chain links TRBV30 to TRBJ1-5, with a weak D call TRBD1 (5 bases). Specimen: central memory CD4+ T cells from blood. DNA of the CDR3: TGTGCCTGGAGTTTGGAGGGGAATCAGCCCCAGCATTTT. Translated, it gives CAWSLEGNQPQHF.